Listed below are T cell receptor beta chains from one sample, sequenced in a study of shared clonotypes between healthy human individuals. Method: immunoSEQ multiplex PCR; TCRdb's copy keeps in-frame clones and lacks some. The table includes around 1.9 million clones, about 93% detected once. Sequenced material: naive CD8+ T cells from PBMCs. These receptors were obtained from a man younger than 35 in good health. Some clones in this sample may be carry-over from other donors' samples. Both conserved end residues are part of each CDR3. The D gene is left open where the match is weak. Rows give clone size only sometimes, using once, few, many, or a class for an expanded clone.

TRBV7-6	-	TRBJ2-7	TRBD1	CASSLGGGQGYEQYF	TGTGCCAGCAGCTTGGGTGGGGGACAGGGATACGAGCAGTACTTC
TRBV9	-	TRBJ1-3	-	CASSADVGNTIYF	TGTGCCAGCAGCGCCGACGTAGGAAACACCATATATTTT
TRBV9	-	TRBJ2-5	TRBD2	CASSTWTSGTETQYF	TGTGCCAGCAGCACCTGGACTAGCGGGACAGAGACCCAGTACTTC
TRBV27	-	TRBJ1-2	-	CASSFLPGTGYTF	TGTGCCAGCAGTTTTCTACCCGGGACTGGCTACACCTTC
TRBV19	-	TRBJ1-2	TRBD1	CASSGETGGVYGYTF	TGTGCCAGTAGTGGCGAGACAGGGGGCGTCTATGGCTACACCTTC
TRBV18	once	TRBJ2-1	-	CASSVGPNNEQFF	TGTGCCAGCTCAGTGGGACCCAACAATGAGCAGTTCTTC
TRBV7-9	-	TRBJ2-7	TRBD2	CASSLIGGRANEQYF	TGTGCCAGCAGCTTAATCGGCGGGAGGGCCAACGAGCAGTACTTC
TRBV7-8	-	TRBJ1-4	-	CASSLGPDQGTANEKLFF	TGTGCCAGCAGCTTAGGCCCAGATCAGGGGACTGCTAATGAAAAACTGTTTTTT
TRBV4-2	-	TRBJ1-1	-	CASSPSMNTEAFF	TGTGCCAGCAGCCCATCAATGAACACTGAAGCTTTCTTT
TRBV11-2	-	TRBJ2-1	-	CASSSTGNEQFF	TGTGCCAGCAGCTCGACTGGGAATGAGCAGTTCTTC
TRBV7-9	-	TRBJ1-3	-	CASEGNEDTIYF	TGTGCCAGCGAGGGAAACGAGGACACCATATATTTT
TRBV27	once	TRBJ2-3	TRBD2	CASSSIGTSGPTDTQYF	TGTGCCAGCAGTTCCATCGGGACTAGCGGACCCACAGATACGCAGTATTTT
TRBV4-2	-	TRBJ2-2	-	CASSQDWSPGGELFF	TGTGCCAGCAGCCAAGATTGGAGCCCAGGGGGGGAGCTGTTTTTT
TRBV14	-	TRBJ2-1	-	CASSQVQKPNNEQFF	TGTGCCAGCAGCCAAGTCCAGAAGCCGAACAATGAGCAGTTCTTC
TRBV4-1	-	TRBJ1-1	-	CASSQGAISNTEAFF	TGCGCCAGCAGCCAGGGGGCTATTTCGAACACTGAAGCTTTCTTT
TRBV6-1	-	TRBJ2-7	-	CASSEGQGLYEQYF	TGTGCCAGCAGTGAAGGACAGGGACTCTACGAGCAGTACTTC
TRBV9	once	TRBJ2-7	TRBD1	CASSDGTGVGSYEQYF	TGTGCCAGCAGCGATGGGACAGGGGTTGGGTCCTACGAGCAGTACTTC
TRBV15	-	TRBJ2-7	-	CATSTRSGPDPYEQYF	TGTGCCACCAGCACCCGGTCCGGGCCCGATCCTTACGAGCAGTACTTC
TRBV2	-	TRBJ2-2	TRBD2	CAVPGLHAGELFF	TGTGCCGTACCGGGACTACACGCCGGGGAGCTGTTTTTT
TRBV5-1	-	TRBJ2-5	TRBD1	CASSLGLPRGETQYF	TGCGCCAGCAGCTTGGGGCTTCCCAGGGGGGAGACCCAGTACTTC
TRBV28	-	TRBJ2-7	-	CASSLYPGTSYEQYF	TGTGCCAGCAGTTTGTACCCAGGGACCTCCTACGAGCAGTACTTC
TRBV5-8	-	TRBJ2-7	TRBD2	CASSLRDPGGPYEQYF	TGTGCCAGCAGCCTCCGGGACCCGGGAGGACCCTACGAGCAGTACTTC
TRBV7-8	-	TRBJ2-1	-	CASSWPGLQTSYNEQFF	TGTGCCAGCAGCTGGCCGGGACTTCAGACCTCCTACAATGAGCAGTTCTTC
TRBV9	once	TRBJ1-3	TRBD1	CASSPSGTAGNTIYF	TGTGCCAGCAGCCCATCCGGGACAGCTGGAAACACCATATATTTT
TRBV4-1	-	TRBJ2-1	-	CASSPLKYNEQFF	TGCGCCAGCAGCCCCCTAAAATACAATGAGCAGTTCTTC
TRBV7-3	-	TRBJ2-1	-	CASSPMGATGANEQFF	TGTGCCAGCAGCCCGATGGGGGCTACAGGTGCCAATGAGCAGTTCTTC
TRBV7-6	-	TRBJ2-5	TRBD2	CASSLRASGRAGIETQYF	TGTGCCAGCAGCTTACGGGCTAGCGGGAGGGCCGGGATAGAGACCCAGTACTTC
TRBV5-4	-	TRBJ2-7	-	CASSDREVPYYEQYF	TGTGCCAGCAGCGACAGGGAGGTCCCGTATTACGAGCAGTACTTC
TRBV29-1	-	TRBJ2-7	TRBD1	CSVERRESGGPYEQYF	TGCAGCGTTGAGAGAAGAGAGTCAGGGGGACCCTACGAGCAGTACTTC
TRBV11-2	-	TRBJ1-1	-	CASSFAKNTEAFF	TGTGCCAGCAGCTTCGCTAAGAACACTGAAGCTTTCTTT
TRBV28	-	TRBJ2-1	-	CASSFAAIRTGYYNEQFF	TGTGCCAGCAGTTTCGCCGCGATAAGGACGGGTTACTACAATGAGCAGTTCTTC
TRBV28	-	TRBJ2-5	-	CASTRRQLQETQYF	TGTGCCAGCACCCGGCGGCAGCTCCAAGAGACCCAGTACTTC
TRBV29-1	-	TRBJ2-7	TRBD2	CSVEDRGGYEQYF	TGCAGCGTTGAAGATCGGGGGGGCTACGAGCAGTACTTC
TRBV7-9	-	TRBJ2-1	TRBD2	CASSLVIAGESNEQFF	TGTGCCAGCAGCCTTGTAATAGCGGGAGAGAGCAATGAGCAGTTCTTC
TRBV9	-	TRBJ2-7	TRBD1	CASSVLDRGYEQYF	TGTGCCAGCAGCGTACTGGACAGGGGCTACGAGCAGTACTTC
TRBV7-6	-	TRBJ2-2	TRBD2	CASSFGLAGGRTGELFF	TGTGCCAGCAGCTTCGGACTAGCGGGAGGTCGCACCGGGGAGCTGTTTTTT
TRBV4-1	-	TRBJ2-7	TRBD1	CASSYRGTDRYEQYF	TGCGCCAGCAGCTATAGAGGGACAGATAGGTACGAGCAGTACTTC
TRBV5-4	-	TRBJ2-1	-	CASRGLSSYNEQFF	TGTGCCAGCAGGGGACTGAGCTCCTACAATGAGCAGTTCTTC
TRBV7-6	-	TRBJ2-7	-	CASSLHTRYEQYF	TGTGCCAGCAGCTTACATACTAGATACGAGCAGTACTTC
TRBV15	-	TRBJ2-7	-	CATSTSRNLKYEQYF	TGTGCCACCAGCACCAGTCGAAACTTGAAGTACGAGCAGTACTTC
TRBV6-1	-	TRBJ1-3	TRBD1	CASSDRTGSGNTIYF	TGTGCCAGCAGTGACAGGACAGGCTCTGGAAACACCATATATTTT
TRBV11-3	-	TRBJ2-7	-	CASSLGYRANYEQYF	TGTGCCAGCAGCTTAGGATACCGGGCTAACTACGAGCAGTACTTC
TRBV15	once	TRBJ2-7	TRBD2	CATSSDPGLASPSSYEQYF	TGTGCCACCAGCAGCGACCCGGGACTAGCGTCCCCAAGCTCCTACGAGCAGTACTTC
TRBV9	-	TRBJ2-1	-	CASSVAEGGINEQFF	TGTGCCAGCAGCGTAGCGGAGGGCGGGATCAATGAGCAGTTCTTC
TRBV28	-	TRBJ2-5	TRBD2	CAIKLAGEEETQYF	TGTGCCATCAAACTAGCGGGAGAAGAAGAGACCCAGTACTTC
TRBV14	few	TRBJ2-4	TRBD2	CASSQGLAGGIAKNIQYF	TGTGCCAGCAGCCAGGGACTAGCGGGAGGGATAGCCAAAAACATTCAGTACTTC
TRBV11-2	-	TRBJ2-2	TRBD2	CASTGTSSYTGELFF	TGTGCCAGCACCGGGACTAGCTCATACACCGGGGAGCTGTTTTTT
TRBV7-2	-	TRBJ1-5	-	CASSRGGQPQHF	TGTGCCAGCAGCCGCGGGGGGCAGCCCCAGCATTTT
TRBV14	-	TRBJ2-1	-	CASQSQGGLNNEQFF	TGTGCCAGTCAATCCCAGGGGGGCCTGAACAATGAGCAGTTCTTC
TRBV15	-	TRBJ1-3	-	CATSRDRGSGNTIYF	TGTGCCACCAGCAGAGATAGGGGGTCGGGAAACACCATATATTTT
TRBV30	-	TRBJ2-7	-	CASNTDGTPNHEQYF	TGTGCCTCAAACACCGACGGGACGCCGAACCACGAGCAGTACTTC
TRBV7-9	-	TRBJ1-2	-	CASSLPGGNLNYGYTF	TGTGCCAGCAGCCTTCCTGGAGGCAACCTTAACTATGGCTACACCTTC
TRBV6-5	-	TRBJ1-1	-	CASSYSGRLNTEAFF	TGTGCCAGCAGTTACTCGGGCCGGCTGAACACTGAAGCTTTCTTT